This is a list of T cell receptor beta chains from one sample in a study of blood T cell repertoires in COVID-19. TCRdb's table, derived via immunoSEQ multiplex PCR, lists solely in-frame clones and lacks some. The profile shows some 370,000 clones, roughly 80% of them singletons. The sample taken for sequencing was PBMCs or T cells enriched from blood (not recorded which). The receptor source for this set is a woman in her fifties or sixties who had recovered from COVID-19. Each CDR3 is given with its conserved first and last residue. A D gene is named only where the DNA matches it firmly. Expanded clones get a size class; other rows say once, few or many, or leave the size out.

>TRBV15|TRBJ2-1|-|TRBD2
TGTGCCACCAGCACCCCTGGTACTAGCGGGGCCCGAGGTGAGCAGTTCTTC
CATSTPGTSGARGEQFF
>TRBV20-1|TRBJ1-2|once|-
TGCAGTGCTAGTAGCGCCTATGGCTACACCTTC
CSASSAYGYTF
>TRBV5-4|TRBJ1-1|once|TRBD1
TGTGCCAGCAGCTTGGCCGGACAGGGGGCGAAAACTGAAGCTTTCTTT
CASSLAGQGAKTEAFF
>TRBV3-1/TRBV3-2|TRBJ2-1|-|TRBD2
TGTGCCAGCAGCCGTAGCGGGAAGTCAAATGAGCAGTTCTTC
CASSRSGKSNEQFF
>TRBV27|TRBJ1-1|-|TRBD1
TGTGCCAGCAAACCTCTCAGGGACAGCCTAGAGAACACTGAAGCTTTCTTT
CASKPLRDSLENTEAFF
>TRBV19|TRBJ2-7|few|-
TGTGCCAGTAGTCAATCAGGGTTCAATTATTTCTACGAGCAGTACTTC
CASSQSGFNYFYEQYF
>TRBV28|TRBJ1-1|-|TRBD1
TGTGCCAGCAGCCTAACAGGGGGCGCAGGTTACACTGAAGCTTTCTTT
CASSLTGGAGYTEAFF
>TRBV4-2|TRBJ2-5|-|TRBD2
TGTGCCAGCAGCCAAGATCCGGCTAGCGGGGGGGGAGAGACCCAGTACTTC
CASSQDPASGGGETQYF
>TRBV19|TRBJ2-7|-|-
TGTGCCAGTAGTATAGATCCGGGAGTTCCTTCCGAGCAGTACTTC
CASSIDPGVPSEQYF
>TRBV18|TRBJ1-2|-|-
TGTGCCAGCTCATCGTTAATGATCCAGGGCAATGGCTACACCTTC
CASSSLMIQGNGYTF
>TRBV7-2|TRBJ1-2|-|TRBD1
TGTGCCAGCAGCTCGAGGACAGGGGAAGGAGGCTACACCTTC
CASSSRTGEGGYTF
>TRBV2|TRBJ2-7|-|TRBD1
TGTGCCAGCAGGGACCCGGGACAGAGTAAAGCCTACGAGCAGTACTTC
CASRDPGQSKAYEQYF
>TRBV2|TRBJ2-1|-|-
TGTGCCAGCAGTGATACGGTATACAATGAGCAGTTCTTC
CASSDTVYNEQFF